These 12 T cell receptor beta chains were sequenced from one sample in a study of vaccination effects on CD4 cells after COVID-19. These receptors have no identified antigens. Using viral peptide pools, the ViraFEST assay grew out antigen-specific CD4+ T cells prior to sequencing. Isolating CD4+ T cells followed approximately ten days of culture. People in the vaccine group had not been infected with SARS-CoV-2 before, and their nucleocapsid antibodies were negative. Assay: immunoSEQ multiplex PCR; the TCRdb copy retains only in-frame clones and omits some. This table has 70,000 or so clones, 78% appearing once. The sample here was CD4+ T cells from PBMCs cultured with SARS-CoV-2 spike peptides, taken before COVID-19 vaccination. These receptors were obtained from a human donor who received a COVID-19 vaccine.

The genes are TRBV7-3 and TRBJ2-5, with D perhaps TRBD1 (5 bases). Germline V CDR1 and CDR2: SGHTA, FQGTGA. V lost 1 base to trimming and J lost 2 bases, with 14 bases between them. The CDR3 is made up of 16 amino acids. The CDR3 DNA is TGTGCCAGCAGCTTAAACCCCTCGGACACACAAGAGACCCAGTACTTC. Amino acid sequence: CASSLNPSDTQETQYF.

The rearrangement joins TRBV3-1 (or the pseudogene TRBV3-2) to TRBJ2-7; D gene uncertain. Looked up from germline, CDR1 is LGHDT and CDR2 is YNNKEL (reference sequence). The CDR3 contains 13 residues. The V end lost 1 base, the J end lost 3 bases, and 7 bases lay between the germline ends. CDR3 loop: CASSQGTYYEQYV. DNA of the CDR3: TGTGCCAGCAGCCAAGGAACCTACTACGAGCAGTACGTC.

The gene calls are TRBV5-4 and TRBJ2-1; 15 nucleotides line up with TRBD2. The CDR3 contains 17 residues. Trimming removed 3 bases from V and 15 bases from J; junction bases left unmatched: 16. From germline, CDR1 is SGHNT and CDR2 YYREEE (reference sequence). In nucleotides, the CDR3 is TGTGCCAGCAGCTCAGGACTAGCGGGGGGGCCGGTTTCCCCCCGGTTCTTC. Amino acid sequence: CASSSGLAGGPVSPRFF.

This chain connects TRBV5-6 to TRBJ2-1, with 8 bases fitting TRBD1. The junction had 9 bases not matched to a gene; V was cut back by 0 bases and J by 7 bases. In germline, CDR1 is SGHDT, CDR2 YYEEEE. CDR3 length: 16 amino acids. DNA of the CDR3: TGTGCCAGCAGCTTGGGACAGGGGTTCAATAGGAATGAGCAGTTCTTC. It is translated as CASSLGQGFNRNEQFF. The whole variable domain, filled in from reference TRBV5-6 and TRBJ2-1, reads DAGVTQSPTHLIKTRGQQVTLRCSPKSGHDTVSWYQQALGQGPQFIFQYYEEEERQRGNFPDRFSGHQFPNYSSELNVNALLLGDSALYLCASSLGQGFNRNEQFFGPGTRLTVL.

This clone has more than one count but fewer than ten. This sequence joins TRBV30 and TRBJ1-5; weak D call: TRBD1 (6 bases). The germline V gene has CDR1 GTSNPN and CDR2 SVGIG (reference sequence). There are 13 residues in the CDR3. Trimming pared 6 bases from V and 7 bases from J, leaving 16 bases between. CDR3 DNA: TGTGCCTGCGACACAGGGCTGGGGCAGCCCCAGCATTTT. It translates to CACDTGLGQPQHF.

V gene TRBV21-1 combines with J gene TRBJ1-5; the table gives TRBD1 as D, unverified against the DNA. TRBV21-1 is an annotated pseudogene. The CDR3 length is 17 residues. The CDR3 DNA is TGTGCCAGCGGATCCGGGACACCAAAACGTGGCAATCAGCCCCAGCATTTT. It is translated as CASGSGTPKRGNQPQHF.

Remarks on this clone: At one end, the junction sequence differs from germline, possibly due to a read error. The rearrangement uses TRBV5-5 and TRBJ1-4; a weak D match, TRBD1 (6 bases). CDR3 length: 15 residues. Germline V lookup: CDR1 SGHKS, CDR2 YYEKEE (reference sequence). CDR3 DNA sequence: TGTGCCAGCACCTTGAACGGGGGCTGGGATGAAAAACTGTTTTTT. This sequence encodes CASTLNGGWDEKLFF.

The V call is TRBV19, the J call TRBJ2-1; TRBD1 aligns across 11 bases. The CDR3 sequence is 16 residues long. The V gene's germline CDR1 is LNHDA and CDR2 SQIVND (reference sequence). The trim removed 7 bases at V and 7 bases at J, leaving 12 bases unmatched. The CDR3 sequence is CASTPTGTGGFNEQFF. In nucleotides, the CDR3 is TGTGCCAGTACTCCTACCGGGACAGGGGGATTTAATGAGCAGTTCTTC. Supplemented by reference TRBV19 and TRBJ2-1, the full variable domain reads DGGITQSPKYLFRKEGQNVTLSCEQNLNHDAMYWYRQDPGQGLRLIYYSQIVNDFQKGDIAEGYSVSREKKESFPLTVTSAQKNPTAFYLCASTPTGTGGFNEQFFGPGTRLTVL.

The chain is built from TRBV14 and TRBJ1-4; D is possibly TRBD1 (5 bases). V lost 5 bases, J lost 5 bases, and 15 bases lay in between. Germline V lookup: CDR1 SGHDN, CDR2 FVKESK. This CDR3 contains 15 residues. DNA of the CDR3: TGTGCCAGCAGCGAAGCGGGGGTGGGGAATGAAAAACTGTTTTTT. Its protein product is CASSEAGVGNEKLFF.

This clone was seen many times. The V call is TRBV7-8, the J call TRBJ1-5; 10 positions agree with TRBD1. This CDR3 has 15 amino acids. V gave up 5 bases and J gave up 2 bases; unmatched junction bases: 3. The germline CDR1 and CDR2 sequences are SGHVS and FQNEAQ. The CDR3: CASSPGTGGNQPQHF. In DNA form, the CDR3 reads TGTGCCAGCAGCCCAGGGACAGGGGGCAATCAGCCCCAGCATTTT. Full variable domain (outside the CDR3, taken from reference TRBV7-8 and TRBJ1-5): GAGVSQSPRYKVAKRGQDVALRCDPISGHVSLFWYQQALGQGPEFLTYFQNEAQLDKSGLPSDRFFAERPEGSVSTLKIQRTQQEDSAVYLCASSPGTGGNQPQHFGDGTRLSIL.

The chain joins TRBV6-1 to TRBJ1-1, with a weak D call TRBD1 (5 bases). CDR1 and CDR2 from the germline V gene are MNHNS and SASEGT. The CDR3 spans 14 residues. V was clipped by 0 bases and J by 5 bases, with 10 bases between them. In DNA, the CDR3 is TGTGCCAGCAGTGAAGCGGGGGGAAGGACTGAAGCTTTCTTT. Amino acid sequence: CASSEAGGRTEAFF.

This clone has just a few counts. The gene calls are TRBV5-1 and TRBJ1-1, with a weak D call TRBD1 (5 bases). The V gene lost 4 bases and the J gene lost 2 bases, with 15 bases spanning the gap. The CDR3 is 15 residues long. Germline V gene sequence: CDR1 SGHRS, CDR2 YFSETQ. The CDR3 DNA follows: TGCGCCAGCAGCACGACCCGGGGCTCTAACACTGAAGCTTTCTTT. Translating gives CASSTTRGSNTEAFF.